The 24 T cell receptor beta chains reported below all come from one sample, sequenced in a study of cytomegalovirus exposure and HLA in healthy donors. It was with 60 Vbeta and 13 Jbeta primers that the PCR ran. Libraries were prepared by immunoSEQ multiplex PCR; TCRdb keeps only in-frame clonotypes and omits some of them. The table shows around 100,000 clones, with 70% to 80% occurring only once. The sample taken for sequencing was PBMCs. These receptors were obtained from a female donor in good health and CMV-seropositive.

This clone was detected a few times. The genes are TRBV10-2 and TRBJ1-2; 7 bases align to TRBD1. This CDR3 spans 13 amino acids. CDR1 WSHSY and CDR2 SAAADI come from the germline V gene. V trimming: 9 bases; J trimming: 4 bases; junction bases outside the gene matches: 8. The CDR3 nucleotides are TGCGCCAGTGGGCGAGGGGGCTCCTATGGCTACACCTTC. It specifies CASGRGGSYGYTF.

For the CDR3, the DNA is TGTGCCAGCAGCTCGACAGGGCTAGAGACCCAGTACTTC. It encodes CASSSTGLETQYF. The V and J genes are TRBV9 and TRBJ2-5; 7 nucleotides align to TRBD1. The CDR3 totals 13 residues. The V segment lost 4 bases and the J segment 4 bases; nucleotides outside the gene matches: 4. Per germline, CDR1 SGDLS and CDR2 YYNGEE.

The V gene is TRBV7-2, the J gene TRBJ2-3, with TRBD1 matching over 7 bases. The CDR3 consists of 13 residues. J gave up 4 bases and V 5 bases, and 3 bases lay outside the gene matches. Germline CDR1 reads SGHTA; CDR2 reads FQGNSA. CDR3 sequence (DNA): TGTGCCAGCAGCAGGACAGGTCCAGATACGCAGTATTTT. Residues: CASSRTGPDTQYF.

The CDR3, as DNA: TGTGCCTGGAGGGCAGGGGGCACACGTGGCTACACCTTC. Encoded protein: CAWRAGGTRGYTF. V gene TRBV30 combines with J gene TRBJ1-2; 8 bases are shared with TRBD1. The V segment lost 3 bases and the J segment 7 bases; nucleotides outside the gene matches: 7. The germline CDR1 and CDR2 sequences are GTSNPN and SVGIG (reference sequence). The CDR3 sequence is 13 residues long.

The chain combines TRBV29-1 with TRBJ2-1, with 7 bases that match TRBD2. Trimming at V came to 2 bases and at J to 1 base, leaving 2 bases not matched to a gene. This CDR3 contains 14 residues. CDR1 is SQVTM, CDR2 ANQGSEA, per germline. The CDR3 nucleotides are TGCAGCGTTGAACTAGCGGATTCCTACAATGAGCAGTTCTTC. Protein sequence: CSVELADSYNEQFF.

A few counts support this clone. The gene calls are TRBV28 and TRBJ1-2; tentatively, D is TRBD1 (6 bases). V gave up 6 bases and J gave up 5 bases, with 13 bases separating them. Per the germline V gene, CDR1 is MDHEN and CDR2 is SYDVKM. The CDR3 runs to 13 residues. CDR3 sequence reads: CASRNRDMYGYTF. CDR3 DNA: TGTGCCAGCAGAAACAGGGATATGTATGGCTACACCTTC.

The CDR3 region is CASSPLLAGGRADTQYF. In DNA form, the CDR3 reads TGTGCCAGCAGTCCACTACTAGCGGGAGGGCGGGCAGATACGCAGTATTTT. V usage is TRBV28 and J usage is TRBJ2-3; TRBD2 agrees at 13 bases. V gave up 5 bases and J gave up 4 bases; unmatched junction bases: 9. The CDR3 is 17 amino acids. From germline, CDR1 is MDHEN and CDR2 SYDVKM.

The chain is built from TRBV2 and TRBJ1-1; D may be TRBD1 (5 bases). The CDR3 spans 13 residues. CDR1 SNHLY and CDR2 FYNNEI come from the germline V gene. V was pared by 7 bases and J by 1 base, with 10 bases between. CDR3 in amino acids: CASIVGGNTEAFF. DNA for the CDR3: TGTGCCAGCATTGTGGGGGGGAACACTGAAGCTTTCTTT.

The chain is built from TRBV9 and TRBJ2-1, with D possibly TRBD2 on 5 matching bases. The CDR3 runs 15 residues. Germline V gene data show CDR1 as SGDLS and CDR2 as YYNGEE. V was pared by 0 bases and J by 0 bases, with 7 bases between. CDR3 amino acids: CASSVVGSSYNEQFF. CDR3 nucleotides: TGTGCCAGCAGCGTAGTGGGGAGCTCCTACAATGAGCAGTTCTTC.

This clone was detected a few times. The CDR3 DNA follows: TGTGCCAGCTCACCACCGGGGCTAGCGGGGTATGAGACCCAGTACTTC. As protein: CASSPPGLAGYETQYF. V usage is TRBV18 and J usage is TRBJ2-5, with 9 bases identical to TRBD2. The J segment lost 5 bases and the V segment lost 0 bases, leaving 7 bases of the junction unmatched. From germline, CDR1 is KGHSH and CDR2 LQKENI. The CDR3 has 16 amino acids. The variable domain in full, with the rest retrieved from reference TRBV18 and TRBJ2-5, is NAGVMQNPRHLVRRRGQEARLRCSPMKGHSHVYWYRQLPEEGLKFMVYLQKENIIDESGMPKERFSAEFPKEGPSILRIQQVVRGDSAAYFCASSPPGLAGYETQYFGPGTRLLVL.

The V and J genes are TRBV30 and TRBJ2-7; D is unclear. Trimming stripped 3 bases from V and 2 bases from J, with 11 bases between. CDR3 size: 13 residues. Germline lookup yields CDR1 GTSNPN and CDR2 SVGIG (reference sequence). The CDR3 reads CAWRPDLTYEQYF. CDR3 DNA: TGTGCCTGGAGGCCTGACTTAACCTACGAGCAGTACTTC.

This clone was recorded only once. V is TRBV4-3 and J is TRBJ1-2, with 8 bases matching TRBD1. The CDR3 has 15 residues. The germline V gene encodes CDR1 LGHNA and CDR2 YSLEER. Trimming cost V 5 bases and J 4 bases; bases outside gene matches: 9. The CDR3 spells CASSSTRGHRYGYTF. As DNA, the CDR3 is TGCGCCAGCAGCTCTACCAGGGGGCATCGCTATGGCTACACCTTC.

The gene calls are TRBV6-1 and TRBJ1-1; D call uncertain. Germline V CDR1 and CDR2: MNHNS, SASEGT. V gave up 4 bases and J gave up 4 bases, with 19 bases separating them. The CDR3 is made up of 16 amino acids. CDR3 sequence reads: CASSGHPPRHSTEAFF. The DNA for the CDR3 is TGTGCCAGCAGTGGGCACCCCCCCAGACATAGCACTGAAGCTTTCTTT.

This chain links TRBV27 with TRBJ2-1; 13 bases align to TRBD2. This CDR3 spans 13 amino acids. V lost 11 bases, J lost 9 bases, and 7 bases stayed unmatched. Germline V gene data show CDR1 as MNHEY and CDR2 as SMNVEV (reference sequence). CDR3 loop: CASRLAGGREQFF. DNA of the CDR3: TGTGCCTCCCGACTAGCGGGAGGACGTGAGCAGTTCTTC.

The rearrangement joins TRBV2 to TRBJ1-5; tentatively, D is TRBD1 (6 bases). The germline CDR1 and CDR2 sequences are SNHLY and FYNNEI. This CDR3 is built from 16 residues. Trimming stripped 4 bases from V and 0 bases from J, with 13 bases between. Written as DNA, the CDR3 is TGTGCCAGCAGTGGGACAACAGGGAATAGCAATCAGCCCCAGCATTTT. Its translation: CASSGTTGNSNQPQHF.

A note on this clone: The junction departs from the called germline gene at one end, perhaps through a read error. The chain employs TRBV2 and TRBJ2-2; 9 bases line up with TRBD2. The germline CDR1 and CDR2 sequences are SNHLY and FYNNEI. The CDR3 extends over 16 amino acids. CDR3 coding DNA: TGTGCCGGCAGTGATTGGGCGGGGGGGCCAGGCGGGGAGCTGTTTTTT. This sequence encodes CAGSDWAGGPGGELFF.

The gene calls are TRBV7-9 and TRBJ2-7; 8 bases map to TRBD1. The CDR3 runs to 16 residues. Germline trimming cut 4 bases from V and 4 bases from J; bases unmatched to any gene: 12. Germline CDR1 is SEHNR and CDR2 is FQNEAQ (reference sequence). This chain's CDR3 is CASSSTGGTGQYEQYF. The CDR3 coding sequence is TGTGCCAGCAGCTCAACAGGGGGGACAGGCCAATACGAGCAGTACTTC.

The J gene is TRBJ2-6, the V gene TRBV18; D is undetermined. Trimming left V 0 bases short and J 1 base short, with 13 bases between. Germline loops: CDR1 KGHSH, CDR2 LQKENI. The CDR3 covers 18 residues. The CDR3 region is CASSPPTARVSGANVLTF. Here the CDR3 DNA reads TGTGCCAGCTCACCACCTACCGCGCGCGTATCTGGGGCCAACGTCCTGACTTTC.

The CDR3 region has the DNA TGTGCCAGCAGCGTAGCGGGAGGACGGGCAGATACGCAGTATTTT. Amino acids: CASSVAGGRADTQYF. This rearrangement joins TRBV5-4 to TRBJ2-3, with 10 bases aligning to TRBD2. The CDR3 runs to 15 residues. CDR1 and CDR2 from the germline V gene are SGHNT and YYREEE (reference sequence). Unmatched junction bases numbered 6, after V lost 4 bases and J lost 4 bases.

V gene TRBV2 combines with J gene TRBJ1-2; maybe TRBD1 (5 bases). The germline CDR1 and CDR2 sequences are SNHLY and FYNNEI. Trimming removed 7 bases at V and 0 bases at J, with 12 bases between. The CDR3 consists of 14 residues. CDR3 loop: CASNTGGANYGYTF. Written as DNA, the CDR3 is TGTGCCAGCAACACGGGGGGAGCTAACTATGGCTACACCTTC.

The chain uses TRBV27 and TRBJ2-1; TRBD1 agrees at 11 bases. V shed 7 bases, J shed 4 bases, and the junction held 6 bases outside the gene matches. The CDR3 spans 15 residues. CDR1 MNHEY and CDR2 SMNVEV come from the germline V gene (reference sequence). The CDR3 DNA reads TGTGCCAGCACCCCAGGGACAGGGGGATACAATGAGCAGTTCTTC. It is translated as CASTPGTGGYNEQFF.

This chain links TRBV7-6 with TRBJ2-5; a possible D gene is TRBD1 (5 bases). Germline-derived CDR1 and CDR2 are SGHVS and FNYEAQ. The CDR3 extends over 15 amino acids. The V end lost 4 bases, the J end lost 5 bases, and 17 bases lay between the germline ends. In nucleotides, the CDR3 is TGTGCCAGCAGCTCCTCCCCACAGGAGAGGGAGACCCAGTACTTC. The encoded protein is CASSSSPQERETQYF.

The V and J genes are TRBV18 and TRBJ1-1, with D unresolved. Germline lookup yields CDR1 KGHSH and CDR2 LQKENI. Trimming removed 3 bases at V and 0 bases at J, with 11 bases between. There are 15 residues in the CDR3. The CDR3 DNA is TGTGCCAGCTCACCTCAGAGGGTTTTGAACACTGAAGCTTTCTTT. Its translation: CASSPQRVLNTEAFF.

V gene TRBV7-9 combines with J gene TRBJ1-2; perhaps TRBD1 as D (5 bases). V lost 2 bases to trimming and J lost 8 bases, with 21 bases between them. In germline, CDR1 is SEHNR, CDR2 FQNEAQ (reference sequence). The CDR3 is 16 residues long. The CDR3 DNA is TGTGCCAGCAGCTTAAACCCCACGGAGGAGGGGAGCGGCTACACCTTC. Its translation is CASSLNPTEEGSGYTF.